This entry describes one T cell receptor (beta chain). The sample comes from a study of blood T cell repertoires in COVID-19. Study information: Sites in the United States, Italy and Spain provided acute and convalescent COVID-19 samples. Nucleic acid was either cDNA or gDNA, and it came from T cells, B-cell-depleted T cells, or PBMCs.

V lost 6 bases and J lost 2; bases outside the gene matches: 7. CDR3 length: 14 residues. Germline V gene sequence: CDR1 MNHEY, CDR2 SVGAGI. In the source study's methods: Amplification with reference gene primers provided the estimates of nucleated cell counts. Sequencing was performed with immunoSEQ multiplex PCR; in TCRdb, only in-frame clones are kept and a portion is missing. V and J calls and clone size come straight from that table; D and trimming were deduced from the DNA. The sample has about 6,600 clones, about 89% seen once; the top ten hold 8% to 10%. The chain employs TRBV6-5 and TRBJ2-7, with TRBD2 identical over 7 bases. The sequence came from a human donor in a cohort sampled during active COVID-19. The donor label of this sample is uncertain. The specimen sequenced was peripheral blood. Here the CDR3 DNA reads TGTGCCAGCAGCCTTAGCGGGTCCGCCTACGAGCAGTACTTC. It translates to CASSLSGSAYEQYF.